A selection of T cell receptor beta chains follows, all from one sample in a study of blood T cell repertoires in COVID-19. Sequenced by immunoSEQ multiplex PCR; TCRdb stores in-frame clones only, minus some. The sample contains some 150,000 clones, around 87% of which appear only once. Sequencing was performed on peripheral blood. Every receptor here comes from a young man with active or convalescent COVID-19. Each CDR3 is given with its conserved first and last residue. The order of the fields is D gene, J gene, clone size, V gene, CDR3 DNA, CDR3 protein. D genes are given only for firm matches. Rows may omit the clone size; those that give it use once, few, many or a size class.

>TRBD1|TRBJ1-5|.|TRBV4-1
TGCGCCAGCAGCCAAGAACCGACAGGGACGCGGGTTTGGCCCCAGCATTTT
CASSQEPTGTRVWPQHF
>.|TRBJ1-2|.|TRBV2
TGTGCCAGCAGCGCATTGGAGACGGGAGGCTACACCTTC
CASSALETGGYTF
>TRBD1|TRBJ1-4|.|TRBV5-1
TGCGCCAGCAGCTCTCAAGGGGGACAGAAGAATGAAAAACTGTTTTTT
CASSSQGGQKNEKLFF
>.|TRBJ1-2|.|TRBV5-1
TGCGCCAGCAGGGAGTCCCTAAAACAGGGCTATGGCTACACCTTC
CASRESLKQGYGYTF
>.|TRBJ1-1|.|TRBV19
TGTGCCAGTAGTATAGATCTATACAGGGAGGCTTTCTTT
CASSIDLYREAFF
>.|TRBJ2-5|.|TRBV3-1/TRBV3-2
TGTGCCAGCAGCCACCGAAGCAATCGGGCGGGCCAAGAGACCCAGTACTTC
CASSHRSNRAGQETQYF
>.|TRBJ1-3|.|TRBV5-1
TGCGCCAGCAGCTTACAAAGCACCTCCGGGACACCTGGAAACACCATATATTTT
CASSLQSTSGTPGNTIYF
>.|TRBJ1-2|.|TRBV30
TGTGCCTGGAGTGTAGCGCCAGGGAGGGCTAACTATGGCTACACCTTC
CAWSVAPGRANYGYTF
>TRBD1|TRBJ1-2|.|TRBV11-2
TGTGCCAGCAGCACCATCCGGGACAGGGAAGGCTACACCTTC
CASSTIRDREGYTF
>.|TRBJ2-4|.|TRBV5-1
TGCGCCAGCAGCTTGCGGCCGGGTCAGGAGGACATTCAGTACTTC
CASSLRPGQEDIQYF
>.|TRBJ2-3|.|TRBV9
TGTGCCAGCAGCGTAAGGTCAGAATGGAGCACGCAGTATTTT
CASSVRSEWSTQYF
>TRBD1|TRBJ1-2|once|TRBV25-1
TGTGCCAGCGGAAATCTTTGGACAGGGGAAAATGGCTACACCTTC
CASGNLWTGENGYTF
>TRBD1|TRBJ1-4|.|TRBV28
TGTGCCAGCAGCCAGACAGGGGTGGTCGAAAAACTGTTTTTT
CASSQTGVVEKLFF
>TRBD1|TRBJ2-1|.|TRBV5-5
TGTGCCAGCAGCTTGAGACAGGGGGACTGGGAGCAGTTCTTC
CASSLRQGDWEQFF
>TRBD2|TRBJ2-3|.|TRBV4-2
TGTGCCAGCAGCCAAGCCGGGGGGAGCACAGATACGCAGTATTTT
CASSQAGGSTDTQYF
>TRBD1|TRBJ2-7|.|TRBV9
TGTGCCAGCAGCGCCCGGACAGGGGGCCCCTACGAGCAGTACTTC
CASSARTGGPYEQYF
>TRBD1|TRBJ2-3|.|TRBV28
TGTGCCAGCAGCCCGGACAGGGGGCTGTTCACAGATACGCAGTATTTT
CASSPDRGLFTDTQYF
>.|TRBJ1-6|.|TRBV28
TGTGCCAGCAGGCGGGGGTGGAATTCACCCCTCCACTTT
CASRRGWNSPLHF
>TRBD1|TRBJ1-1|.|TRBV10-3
TGTGCCATCAGTTATGGACAGGGGGCCTCTGAAGCTTTCTTT
CAISYGQGASEAFF
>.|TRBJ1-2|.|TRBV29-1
TGCAGCGTTGACAGGGGTAGCATGAGCTACACCTTC
CSVDRGSMSYTF
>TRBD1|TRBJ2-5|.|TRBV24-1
TGTGCCACCAGCTCCGGGACAGGGGGTGTAGAGACCCAGTACTTC
CATSSGTGGVETQYF
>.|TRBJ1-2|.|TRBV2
TGTGCCAGCAGTGAACAAGGGGCTAACTATGGCTACACCTTC
CASSEQGANYGYTF